This T cell receptor beta chain was sequenced for a study of CD8+CD57+ T cells in acquired aplastic anemia. For the study at large: The sorted CD4+ and CD8+ cells yielded an average around 3 ug of DNA. Study-level findings and limits: Patients and controls shared twenty-nine CD8+ CDR3 sequences, which appeared highly expressed in patients and within their immunodominant clones.

A single count supports this clonotype. Its antigen is not identified. For CDR3 and TCR beta VDJ profiling, genomic DNA was the template used. TCRdb reprocessed the reads with MiXCR, giving one entry per CDR3 protein. The sample lists 50,000 to 65,000 distinct CDR3 sequences, about 50% occurring once. CDR3 length: 14 residues. Trimming stripped 5 bases from V and 7 bases from J, with 18 bases between. CDR1 is SEHNR and CDR2 is FQNEAQ in the germline V gene (reference sequence). The V call is TRBV7-9, the J call TRBJ2-7; D might be TRBD1 (6 bases). Sequencing was performed on sorted CD4+, CD8+, or CD8+CD57+ T cells (not recorded which) from PBMCs. This sequence originates from a human donor in good health, serving as a control. The CDR3 sequence is CASSRRQAAGEQYF. CDR3 DNA sequence: TGTGCCAGCAGCCGGAGACAGGCGGCCGGGGAGCAGTACTTC.